The 2 T cell receptor beta chains below all came from one sample that was sequenced in a study of CD8 T cells in ankylosing spondylitis. TCRdb re-analysed the 5' RACE reads in MiXCR, keeping a single row per CDR3 protein. The sample carries 250,000 or so distinct CDR3 sequences, about 10% recorded once. Sequenced: blood, either unsorted or a sorted T cell fraction (not recorded which). Every receptor here comes from a male donor with ankylosing spondylitis or in good health (not recorded which).

This clonotype was picked up many times. V gene TRBV20-1 combines with J gene TRBJ2-2, with 8 bases matching TRBD2. The CDR3 is 16 amino acids. Germline assignment: CDR1 DFQATT and CDR2 SNEGSKA (reference sequence). The ends lost 3 bases at V and 4 bases at J; junction bases unmatched: 10. The CDR3 sequence is CSARGAGRAITGELFF. The CDR3 DNA reads TGCAGTGCTAGGGGTGCCGGGAGGGCGATCACCGGGGAGCTGTTTTTT.

For this clonotype: This may be a read error, as it is one base from a much larger clone. The rearrangement uses TRBV12-3 or TRBV12-4 and TRBJ2-1; 7 nucleotides agree with TRBD2. CDR3 length: 14 residues. The V segment lost 5 bases and the J segment 6 bases; nucleotides outside the gene matches: 7. CDR3 DNA: TGTGCCAGCAGTCCTGGACTAGTGGTCAATGAGCAGTTCTTC. The encoded protein is CASSPGLVVNEQFF.